Listed below are T cell receptor beta chains from one sample, sequenced in a study of T-cell memory formation after mild COVID-19. TCRdb independently ran MiXCR on the 5' RACE reads; one entry per CDR3 protein. The sample shows approximately 260,000 distinct CDR3 sequences, over 15% of them seen only once. Specimen: PBMCs or a T cell subset sorted from them (not recorded which). These receptors were taken from a man younger than 35 who had mild COVID-19 (a few samples of this study predate the infection). Cell type and time point are not known. Each CDR3 is given with its conserved first and last residue. Each record gives: CDR3 protein, CDR3 DNA, V gene, CDR3 length, D gene, clone size, J gene. D genes are given only for firm matches. Where a row states a size, it is once, few, many or the class of an expanded clone; other rows omit it.

CDR3aa: CASSYSQRGGTDTQYF
CDR3nt: TGTGCCAGCAGTTACTCTCAGCGGGGGGGAACAGATACGCAGTATTTT
v_gene: TRBV6-2/TRBV6-3
len: 16
d_gene: TRBD2
abundance: few
j_gene: TRBJ2-3

CDR3aa: CASSLRTGGSTEAFF
CDR3nt: TGCGCCAGCAGTTTGCGAACAGGGGGGAGTACTGAAGCTTTCTTT
v_gene: TRBV5-1
len: 15
d_gene: TRBD1
abundance: few
j_gene: TRBJ1-1

CDR3aa: CSARRQANTEAFF
CDR3nt: TGCAGTGCTAGAAGACAGGCGAACACTGAAGCTTTCTTT
v_gene: TRBV20-1
len: 13
d_gene: NA
abundance: NA
j_gene: TRBJ1-1

CDR3aa: CASSFSGGDQPQHF
CDR3nt: TGTGCCAGCAGTTTCTCGGGGGGAGATCAGCCCCAGCATTTT
v_gene: TRBV12-3/TRBV12-4
len: 14
d_gene: NA
abundance: few
j_gene: TRBJ1-5

CDR3aa: CASARERGNIQYF
CDR3nt: TGTGCCAGCGCCCGGGAGAGAGGGAACATTCAGTACTTC
v_gene: TRBV7-9
len: 13
d_gene: NA
abundance: many
j_gene: TRBJ2-4

CDR3aa: CASSVFSGANEQFF
CDR3nt: TGCGCCAGCAGCGTGTTTAGCGGGGCCAATGAGCAGTTCTTC
v_gene: TRBV5-1
len: 14
d_gene: TRBD2
abundance: NA
j_gene: TRBJ2-1

CDR3aa: CSVARQGAGEQFF
CDR3nt: TGCAGCGTTGCTAGACAGGGGGCTGGGGAGCAGTTCTTC
v_gene: TRBV29-1
len: 13
d_gene: TRBD1
abundance: many
j_gene: TRBJ2-1

CDR3aa: CASSLTGITEAFF
CDR3nt: TGTGCCAGCAGCCTGACAGGGATCACTGAAGCTTTCTTT
v_gene: TRBV28
len: 13
d_gene: TRBD1
abundance: NA
j_gene: TRBJ1-1

CDR3aa: CATSDANEKLFF
CDR3nt: TGTGCCACCAGTGATGCCAATGAAAAACTGTTTTTT
v_gene: TRBV24-1
len: 12
d_gene: NA
abundance: NA
j_gene: TRBJ1-4

CDR3aa: CASSTGAPLVSNQPQHF
CDR3nt: TGTGCCAGCAGCACCGGAGCCCCGCTCGTTAGCAATCAGCCCCAGCATTTT
v_gene: TRBV7-9
len: 17
d_gene: NA
abundance: many
j_gene: TRBJ1-5

CDR3aa: CASSGAFSEQFF
CDR3nt: TGCGCCAGCAGCGGAGCGTTCTCTGAGCAGTTCTTC
v_gene: TRBV4-1
len: 12
d_gene: NA
abundance: few
j_gene: TRBJ2-1

CDR3aa: CASSFKEEQFF
CDR3nt: TGTGCCAGCAGCTTCAAGGAAGAGCAGTTCTTC
v_gene: TRBV7-9
len: 11
d_gene: NA
abundance: few
j_gene: TRBJ2-1

CDR3aa: CASSSTGVGELFF
CDR3nt: TGTGCCAGCAGCTCGACAGGGGTCGGGGAGCTGTTTTTT
v_gene: TRBV7-9
len: 13
d_gene: TRBD1
abundance: NA
j_gene: TRBJ2-2

CDR3aa: CASSYTGTASPGTQYF
CDR3nt: TGTGCCAGCAGTTACACCGGGACAGCCTCCCCAGGGACCCAGTACTTC
v_gene: TRBV6-6
len: 16
d_gene: TRBD1
abundance: NA
j_gene: TRBJ2-5

CDR3aa: CASSYAIRTGWGGNSPLHF
CDR3nt: TGTGCCAGCAGTTACGCTATTAGGACAGGGTGGGGGGGTAATTCACCCCTCCACTTT
v_gene: TRBV6-5
len: 19
d_gene: TRBD1
abundance: NA
j_gene: TRBJ1-6

CDR3aa: CASSLEFGRMNTEAFF
CDR3nt: TGTGCCAGCAGCTTAGAGTTTGGCAGAATGAACACTGAAGCTTTCTTT
v_gene: TRBV11-2
len: 16
d_gene: NA
abundance: NA
j_gene: TRBJ1-1

CDR3aa: CASSLADEQFF
CDR3nt: TGTGCCAGCAGCTTAGCCGATGAGCAGTTCTTC
v_gene: TRBV7-8
len: 11
d_gene: NA
abundance: few
j_gene: TRBJ2-1

CDR3aa: CASSLGGRGDTQYF
CDR3nt: TGTGCCAGCAGCTTGGGAGGGCGGGGAGATACGCAGTATTTT
v_gene: TRBV7-8
len: 14
d_gene: TRBD2
abundance: few
j_gene: TRBJ2-3

CDR3aa: CASSELEGLDNSPLHF
CDR3nt: TGTGCCAGCAGTGAATTGGAGGGTCTGGATAATTCACCCCTCCACTTT
v_gene: TRBV25-1
len: 16
d_gene: NA
abundance: NA
j_gene: TRBJ1-6

CDR3aa: CASSQDLSGALNYGYTF
CDR3nt: TGTGCCAGCAGCCAAGATCTTTCGGGGGCGCTTAACTATGGCTACACCTTC
v_gene: TRBV4-2
len: 17
d_gene: NA
abundance: many
j_gene: TRBJ1-2

CDR3aa: CASRGGGASTDTQYF
CDR3nt: TGTGCCAGCCGGGGTGGCGGGGCTAGCACAGATACGCAGTATTTT
v_gene: TRBV19
len: 15
d_gene: NA
abundance: NA
j_gene: TRBJ2-3

CDR3aa: CSGRQGAGYTF
CDR3nt: TGCAGCGGGAGACAGGGTGCGGGCTACACCTTC
v_gene: TRBV29-1
len: 11
d_gene: TRBD1
abundance: few
j_gene: TRBJ1-2

CDR3aa: CASSRTIEDTQYF
CDR3nt: TGTGCCAGCAGTCGGACAATTGAAGATACGCAGTATTTT
v_gene: TRBV6-2/TRBV6-3
len: 13
d_gene: NA
abundance: NA
j_gene: TRBJ2-3

CDR3aa: CASSDSYTEAFF
CDR3nt: TGTGCCAGCAGTGACAGTTACACTGAAGCTTTCTTT
v_gene: TRBV6-5
len: 12
d_gene: NA
abundance: NA
j_gene: TRBJ1-1

CDR3aa: CASSQDPGARETQYF
CDR3nt: TGCGCCAGCAGCCAAGATCCAGGGGCGCGGGAGACCCAGTACTTC
v_gene: TRBV4-3
len: 15
d_gene: NA
abundance: NA
j_gene: TRBJ2-5

CDR3aa: CASSGSGGYEQYF
CDR3nt: TGTGCCTCCTCGGGTAGCGGGGGCTACGAGCAGTACTTC
v_gene: TRBV9
len: 13
d_gene: TRBD2
abundance: NA
j_gene: TRBJ2-7

CDR3aa: CASSYQFYTDTQYF
CDR3nt: TGTGCCAGCAGTTACCAGTTTTACACAGATACGCAGTATTTT
v_gene: TRBV6-2/TRBV6-3
len: 14
d_gene: NA
abundance: NA
j_gene: TRBJ2-3

CDR3aa: CASSYEGAQGYTF
CDR3nt: TGTGCCAGCAGTTACGAGGGGGCGCAGGGCTACACCTTC
v_gene: TRBV6-5
len: 13
d_gene: TRBD1
abundance: NA
j_gene: TRBJ1-2

CDR3aa: CAISLEGIRYNEQFF
CDR3nt: TGTGCCATCAGCCTGGAGGGGATTAGATACAATGAGCAGTTCTTC
v_gene: TRBV10-3
len: 15
d_gene: NA
abundance: NA
j_gene: TRBJ2-1

CDR3aa: CSAREPRGNTEAFF
CDR3nt: TGCAGTGCTAGAGAGCCCCGAGGGAACACTGAAGCTTTCTTT
v_gene: TRBV20-1
len: 14
d_gene: NA
abundance: NA
j_gene: TRBJ1-1

CDR3aa: CASRVDFVEKLFF
CDR3nt: TGTGCCAGCAGGGTGGACTTTGTGGAAAAACTGTTTTTT
v_gene: TRBV12-3/TRBV12-4
len: 13
d_gene: NA
abundance: NA
j_gene: TRBJ1-4

CDR3aa: CASSMDSYEQYF
CDR3nt: TGTGCCAGCAGTATGGATTCCTACGAGCAGTACTTC
v_gene: TRBV25-1
len: 12
d_gene: NA
abundance: few
j_gene: TRBJ2-7

CDR3aa: CASRGQGIQPQHF
CDR3nt: TGTGCCAGCAGGGGACAGGGAATTCAGCCCCAGCATTTT
v_gene: TRBV6-2/TRBV6-3
len: 13
d_gene: TRBD1
abundance: NA
j_gene: TRBJ1-5

CDR3aa: CAISDPGGSTDTQYF
CDR3nt: TGTGCCATCAGTGACCCCGGCGGGAGCACAGATACGCAGTATTTT
v_gene: TRBV10-3
len: 15
d_gene: NA
abundance: NA
j_gene: TRBJ2-3

CDR3aa: CASSTGTGYQETQYF
CDR3nt: TGTGCCAGCAGCACCGGGACAGGGTACCAAGAGACCCAGTACTTC
v_gene: TRBV7-6
len: 15
d_gene: TRBD1
abundance: few
j_gene: TRBJ2-5

CDR3aa: CASSQDGAADTQYF
CDR3nt: TGCGCCAGCAGCCAAGACGGAGCCGCAGATACGCAGTATTTT
v_gene: TRBV4-3
len: 14
d_gene: NA
abundance: few
j_gene: TRBJ2-3

CDR3aa: CASSQEGFQPQHF
CDR3nt: TGCGCCAGCAGCCAAGAGGGGTTTCAGCCCCAGCATTTT
v_gene: TRBV4-1
len: 13
d_gene: NA
abundance: few
j_gene: TRBJ1-5

CDR3aa: CASSGTGISYEQYF
CDR3nt: TGCGCCAGCAGCGGGACAGGGATCTCCTACGAGCAGTACTTC
v_gene: TRBV5-1
len: 14
d_gene: TRBD1
abundance: few
j_gene: TRBJ2-7

CDR3aa: CASSLSSGPRSSRQQFF
CDR3nt: TGTGCCAGCAGCTTATCTTCCGGACCGCGGAGCTCACGGCAGCAGTTCTTC
v_gene: TRBV7-6
len: 17
d_gene: NA
abundance: few
j_gene: TRBJ2-1

CDR3aa: CASSHGTGRATF
CDR3nt: TGTGCCAGCAGCCACGGGACAGGCAGGGCCACCTTC
v_gene: TRBV3-1
len: 12
d_gene: TRBD1
abundance: NA
j_gene: TRBJ1-2

CDR3aa: CASSLVLDSPTGEQYF
CDR3nt: TGTGCCAGCAGCTTAGTGTTAGACAGTCCCACGGGGGAGCAGTACTTC
v_gene: TRBV11-2
len: 16
d_gene: NA
abundance: NA
j_gene: TRBJ2-7

CDR3aa: CAISSEEGAEAFF
CDR3nt: TGTGCCATCAGCTCCGAGGAGGGCGCTGAAGCTTTCTTT
v_gene: TRBV10-3
len: 13
d_gene: NA
abundance: few
j_gene: TRBJ1-1

CDR3aa: CASSMTSGGLTTQYF
CDR3nt: TGTGCCAGTAGTATGACTAGCGGGGGGCTTACAACCCAGTACTTC
v_gene: TRBV19
len: 15
d_gene: TRBD2
abundance: many
j_gene: TRBJ2-5

CDR3aa: CAISENWQTQYF
CDR3nt: TGTGCCATCAGTGAGAATTGGCAGACCCAGTACTTC
v_gene: TRBV10-3
len: 12
d_gene: NA
abundance: NA
j_gene: TRBJ2-5

CDR3aa: CASSYGAGGPSDTQYF
CDR3nt: TGTGCCAGCAGTTACGGAGCGGGGGGGCCTTCAGATACGCAGTATTTT
v_gene: TRBV6-2/TRBV6-3
len: 16
d_gene: TRBD2
abundance: many
j_gene: TRBJ2-3

CDR3aa: CASNQGGSASGANVLTF
CDR3nt: TGTGCCAGCAACCAGGGGGGTTCCGCATCTGGGGCCAACGTCCTGACTTTC
v_gene: TRBV2
len: 17
d_gene: NA
abundance: NA
j_gene: TRBJ2-6

CDR3aa: CSALGTDISFF
CDR3nt: TGCAGTGCCCTCGGGACAGATATTTCTTTCTTT
v_gene: TRBV20-1
len: 11
d_gene: TRBD1
abundance: few
j_gene: TRBJ1-1

CDR3aa: CASSHAVSGNRNSPLHF
CDR3nt: TGCGCCAGCAGCCATGCTGTATCGGGGAATCGGAATTCACCCCTCCACTTT
v_gene: TRBV4-1
len: 17
d_gene: NA
abundance: few
j_gene: TRBJ1-6

CDR3aa: CASSVDGEPEKLFF
CDR3nt: TGTGCCAGCAGCGTAGACGGAGAGCCTGAAAAACTGTTTTTT
v_gene: TRBV9
len: 14
d_gene: NA
abundance: NA
j_gene: TRBJ1-4

CDR3aa: CASRPQGGAKNIQYF
CDR3nt: TGTGCCAGCAGACCTCAAGGCGGGGCCAAAAACATTCAGTACTTC
v_gene: TRBV6-2/TRBV6-3
len: 15
d_gene: NA
abundance: many
j_gene: TRBJ2-4

CDR3aa: CASSLPGTGGSATNEKLFF
CDR3nt: TGTGCCAGCAGCTTACCCGGGACAGGGGGCTCGGCGACTAATGAAAAACTGTTTTTT
v_gene: TRBV7-8
len: 19
d_gene: TRBD1
abundance: NA
j_gene: TRBJ1-4

CDR3aa: CASSGQGTAPLHF
CDR3nt: TGTGCCAGCAGTGGACAGGGGACTGCACCCCTCCACTTT
v_gene: TRBV6-2/TRBV6-3
len: 13
d_gene: TRBD1
abundance: NA
j_gene: TRBJ1-6

CDR3aa: CASSLPSGSLETQYF
CDR3nt: TGTGCCAGCAGCCTACCTTCGGGGAGTTTAGAGACCCAGTACTTC
v_gene: TRBV3-1
len: 15
d_gene: NA
abundance: NA
j_gene: TRBJ2-5